Listed below are T cell receptor beta chains from one sample, sequenced in a study of T cells in localized non-small cell lung cancer. Profiling relied on immunoSEQ multiplex PCR, and the TCRdb table lists in-frame clones only, not all of them. The sample has approximately 10,000 clones; roughly 90% are singletons. The source was peripheral blood, collected before any cancer treatment. The receptors derive from an older male donor with stage III lung adenocarcinoma. CDR3s include the opening cysteine and the closing phenylalanine or tryptophan. The D gene is left open where the match is weak. Part of the rows lack a size; the others show once, few, many or a class for expanded clones.

d_call | clone_size | j_call | v_call | cdr3_aa | cdr3_nt
- | - | TRBJ2-5 | TRBV5-1 | CASGNETRTHETQYF | TGCGCCAGCGGTAACGAGACTAGAACCCACGAGACCCAGTACTTC
- | - | TRBJ1-5 | TRBV18 | CASSVQPGDDQPQHF | TGTGCCAGCTCAGTCCAGCCGGGGGACGATCAGCCCCAGCATTTT
- | - | TRBJ1-5 | TRBV6-5 | CASRPPTGQPQHF | TGTGCCAGTCGACCTCCGACAGGTCAGCCCCAGCATTTT
- | once | TRBJ1-2 | TRBV6-5 | CASSYVGGGYTF | TGTGCCAGCAGTTACGTGGGAGGTGGCTACACCTTC
- | few | TRBJ2-3 | TRBV7-7 | CASSLGLTSGTDTQYF | TGTGCCAGCAGCCTAGGGCTTACCTCGGGCACAGATACGCAGTATTTT
- | - | TRBJ2-1 | TRBV28 | CASTRSGTKGYEQFF | TGTGCCAGCACCAGGTCCGGGACCAAAGGCTATGAGCAGTTCTTC
- | - | TRBJ2-5 | TRBV27 | CASSLEGLGETQYF | TGTGCCAGCAGTTTAGAGGGGTTAGGGGAGACCCAGTACTTC
TRBD1 | few | TRBJ2-3 | TRBV2 | CASSGDRDRFTDTQYF | TGTGCCAGCAGCGGGGACAGGGATCGGTTCACAGATACGCAGTATTTT
- | - | TRBJ2-7 | TRBV15 | CATSRDFRGSRFEQYF | TGTGCCACCAGCAGAGACTTTAGGGGTTCTAGGTTCGAGCAGTACTTC
- | - | TRBJ1-1 | TRBV11-2 | CASSASTGFAEAFF | TGTGCCAGCAGCGCTAGTACAGGGTTCGCTGAAGCTTTCTTT
- | - | TRBJ2-1 | TRBV11-3 | CASSSDGQLNEQFF | TGTGCCAGCAGCTCTGACGGGCAGCTTAATGAGCAGTTCTTC
- | - | TRBJ1-5 | TRBV7-8 | CASSLERTNPNQPQHF | TGTGCCAGCAGCTTAGAGCGGACTAACCCAAATCAGCCCCAGCATTTT
TRBD2 | - | TRBJ2-3 | TRBV6-5 | CASSYSSGRGNTQYF | TGTGCCAGCTCCTACAGTAGCGGGAGAGGAAATACGCAGTATTTT
- | - | TRBJ2-7 | TRBV5-4 | CASSGPGSLYEQYF | TGTGCCAGCAGCGGACCCGGTAGTTTATACGAGCAGTACTTC
- | - | TRBJ1-3 | TRBV2 | CASSEVRGSGNTIYF | TGTGCCAGCAGTGAAGTACGGGGATCTGGAAACACCATATATTTT
- | - | TRBJ2-5 | TRBV30 | CAWVAGTSETQYF | TGTGCCTGGGTGGCCGGGACTTCCGAGACCCAGTACTTC
- | - | TRBJ1-4 | TRBV5-6 | CASTLLGPGTTNEKLFF | TGTGCCAGCACCCTCCTTGGGCCCGGGACAACTAATGAAAAACTGTTTTTT
TRBD2 | - | TRBJ2-6 | TRBV5-1 | CASFPGGSGANVLTF | TGCGCCAGCTTCCCGGGGGGCTCTGGGGCCAACGTCCTGACTTTC
TRBD1 | - | TRBJ2-1 | TRBV18 | CASSRTGSNEQFF | TGTGCCAGCTCGCGGACAGGGTCCAATGAGCAGTTCTTC
- | - | TRBJ1-1 | TRBV7-2 | CASSQARGSAEAFF | TGTGCCAGCAGTCAAGCCCGGGGGAGTGCTGAAGCTTTCTTT
TRBD1 | - | TRBJ1-5 | TRBV19 | CASSADRGEGPQHF | TGTGCCAGTAGTGCGGACAGGGGGGAAGGACCCCAGCATTTT
- | once | TRBJ1-2 | TRBV7-9 | CASSSGRSNYGYTF | TGTGCCAGCAGCTCGGGACGTTCTAACTATGGCTACACCTTC
TRBD1 | - | TRBJ1-2 | TRBV2 | CASSPGQGIGYTF | TGTGCCAGCAGTCCGGGACAGGGAATCGGCTACACCTTC
- | - | TRBJ1-1 | TRBV10-3 | CAISDGLNTEAFF | TGTGCCATCAGTGACGGCTTGAACACTGAAGCTTTCTTT
- | once | TRBJ1-1 | TRBV6-5 | CASRDRRGTEAFF | TGTGCCAGCAGAGACCGGAGGGGTACTGAAGCTTTCTTT
- | once | TRBJ1-1 | TRBV6-4 | CASSVRWGDTEAFF | TGTGCCAGCAGCGTGAGGTGGGGGGACACTGAAGCTTTCTTT
- | - | TRBJ1-1 | TRBV27 | CASSIDSNTEAFF | TGTGCCAGCAGCATCGACAGTAACACTGAAGCTTTCTTT
TRBD2 | - | TRBJ2-1 | TRBV11-3 | CASSLESGRGNEQFF | TGTGCCAGCAGCTTAGAAAGCGGGAGGGGAAATGAGCAGTTCTTC
TRBD2 | - | TRBJ2-3 | TRBV5-8 | CASSWGLAGTDTQYF | TGTGCCAGCAGCTGGGGACTAGCGGGCACAGATACGCAGTATTTT
- | once | TRBJ2-7 | TRBV28 | CASSFSSEQYF | TGTGCCAGCAGTTTTTCAAGCGAGCAGTACTTC
TRBD2 | - | TRBJ2-1 | TRBV28 | CAAVGLAGESSYNEQFF | TGTGCCGCCGTAGGGCTAGCGGGAGAATCGTCCTACAATGAGCAGTTCTTC
- | - | TRBJ1-5 | TRBV27 | CASSFRWGQPQHF | TGTGCCAGCAGTTTCCGATGGGGTCAGCCCCAGCATTTT
TRBD2 | - | TRBJ2-7 | TRBV5-1 | CASSLAGASGVSSYEQYF | TGCGCCAGCAGCTTGGCCGGAGCTAGCGGGGTAAGCTCCTACGAGCAGTACTTC